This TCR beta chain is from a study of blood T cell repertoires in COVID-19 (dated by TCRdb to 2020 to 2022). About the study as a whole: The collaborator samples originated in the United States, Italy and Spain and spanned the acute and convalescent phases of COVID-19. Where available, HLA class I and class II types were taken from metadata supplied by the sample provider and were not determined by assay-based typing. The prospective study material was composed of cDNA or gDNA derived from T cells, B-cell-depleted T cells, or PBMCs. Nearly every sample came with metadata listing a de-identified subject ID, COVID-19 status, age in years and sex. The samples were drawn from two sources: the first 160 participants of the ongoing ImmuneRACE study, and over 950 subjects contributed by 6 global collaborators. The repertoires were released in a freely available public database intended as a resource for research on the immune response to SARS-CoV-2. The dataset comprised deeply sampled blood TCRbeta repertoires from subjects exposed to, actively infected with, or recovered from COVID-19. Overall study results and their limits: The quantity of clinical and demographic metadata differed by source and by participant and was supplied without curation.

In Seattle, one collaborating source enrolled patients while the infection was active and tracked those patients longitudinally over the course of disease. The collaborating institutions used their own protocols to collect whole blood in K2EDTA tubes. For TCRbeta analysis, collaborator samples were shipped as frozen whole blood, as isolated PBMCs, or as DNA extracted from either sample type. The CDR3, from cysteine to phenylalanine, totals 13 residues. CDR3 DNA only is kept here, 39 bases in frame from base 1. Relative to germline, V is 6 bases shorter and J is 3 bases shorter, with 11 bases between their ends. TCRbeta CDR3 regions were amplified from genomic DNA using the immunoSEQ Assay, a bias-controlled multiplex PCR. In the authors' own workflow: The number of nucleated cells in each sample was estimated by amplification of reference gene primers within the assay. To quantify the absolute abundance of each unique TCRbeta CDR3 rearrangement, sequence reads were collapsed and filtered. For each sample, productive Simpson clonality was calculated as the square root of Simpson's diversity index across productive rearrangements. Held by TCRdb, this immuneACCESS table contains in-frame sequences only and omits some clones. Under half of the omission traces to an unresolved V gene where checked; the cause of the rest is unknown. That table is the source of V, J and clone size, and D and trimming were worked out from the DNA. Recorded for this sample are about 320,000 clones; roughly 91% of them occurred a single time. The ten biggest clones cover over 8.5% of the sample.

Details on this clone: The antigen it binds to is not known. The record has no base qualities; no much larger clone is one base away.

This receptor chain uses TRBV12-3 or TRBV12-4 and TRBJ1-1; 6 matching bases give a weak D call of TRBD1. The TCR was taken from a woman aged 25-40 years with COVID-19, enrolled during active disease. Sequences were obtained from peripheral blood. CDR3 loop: CASRSGQHTEAFF. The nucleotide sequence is TGTGCCAGCAGATCCGGACAGCACACTGAAGCTTTCTTT.